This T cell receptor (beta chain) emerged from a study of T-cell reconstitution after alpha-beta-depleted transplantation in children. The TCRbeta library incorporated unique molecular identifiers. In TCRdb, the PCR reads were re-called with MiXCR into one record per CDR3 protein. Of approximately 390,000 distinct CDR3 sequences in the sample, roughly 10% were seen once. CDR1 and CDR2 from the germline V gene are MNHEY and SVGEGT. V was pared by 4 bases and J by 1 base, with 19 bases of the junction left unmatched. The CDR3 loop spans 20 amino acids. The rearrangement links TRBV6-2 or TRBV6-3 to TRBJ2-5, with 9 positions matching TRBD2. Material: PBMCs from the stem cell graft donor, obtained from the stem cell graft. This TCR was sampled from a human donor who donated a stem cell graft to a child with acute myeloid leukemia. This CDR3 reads CASSFSSGMLHSEVQETQYF. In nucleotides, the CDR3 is TGTGCCAGCAGTTTTTCTAGCGGGATGCTCCACTCGGAAGTCCAAGAGACCCAGTACTTC.